One sample yielded the 11 T cell receptor beta chains listed below, sequenced in a study of blood T cell repertoires in COVID-19. Clones were read by immunoSEQ multiplex PCR, and TCRdb kept only the in-frame ones, dropping some. Of about 280,000 clones in the sample, approximately 80% were seen once. The source material was PBMCs or T cells enriched from blood (not recorded which). All receptors come from a man aged 40-50 years who had been exposed to COVID-19.

This clone appeared a few times. CDR3 in amino acids: CASSSPGQQAFF. The CDR3 DNA is TGTGCCAGCAGTAGCCCTGGGCAGCAAGCTTTCTTT. V and J are TRBV6-5 and TRBJ1-1; D gene uncertain. The CDR3 runs to 12 residues. Trimming removed 5 bases at V and 9 bases at J, with 13 bases between. CDR1 MNHEY and CDR2 SVGAGI come from the germline V gene.

The rearrangement joins TRBV28 to TRBJ2-1, with 12 bases that match TRBD2. Per the germline V gene, CDR1 is MDHEN and CDR2 is SYDVKM. V was clipped by 4 bases and J by 6 bases; unmatched bases: 1. This CDR3 has 14 amino acids. The CDR3 DNA reads TGTGCCAGCAGTTGGACTAGCGGGGTCAATGAGCAGTTCTTC. It codes for CASSWTSGVNEQFF.

V is TRBV5-4 and J is TRBJ2-3, with TRBD1 matching 9 bases. The V gene's germline CDR1 is SGHNT and CDR2 YYREEE (reference sequence). V was clipped by 4 bases and J by 11 bases; unmatched bases: 8. The CDR3 is 13 residues long. The CDR3 protein is CASSRQGEEKQYF. In DNA form, the CDR3 reads TGTGCCAGCAGCAGACAGGGGGAGGAGAAGCAGTATTTT.

CDR3 sequence: CASSSPSGQPSYEQYF. DNA of the CDR3: TGTGCCAGCAGTTCCCCCTCGGGACAGCCTTCCTACGAGCAGTACTTC. The V and J genes are TRBV28 and TRBJ2-7; TRBD1 aligns across 7 bases. The CDR3 sequence is 16 residues long. CDR1 and CDR2 from the germline V gene are MDHEN and SYDVKM. V was pared by 4 bases and J by 1 base, with 10 bases of the junction left unmatched.

This clone showed up just a few times. The chain uses TRBV11-2 and TRBJ2-5; 12 bases line up with TRBD2. This CDR3 spans 16 amino acids. CDR1 and CDR2 (germline): SGHAT, FQNNGV. J gave up 3 bases and V 1 base, and 3 bases lay outside the gene matches. CDR3 nucleotides: TGTGCCAGCAGCTTAGCCGGACTAGCGGGAAAAGAGACCCAGTACTTC. Translating gives CASSLAGLAGKETQYF.

The CDR3 bases are TGCGCCAGCAGCAACTGGACAGGGTCTGGGGCCAACGTCCTGACTTTC. The encoded protein is CASSNWTGSGANVLTF. V gene TRBV10-1 combines with J gene TRBJ2-6, with TRBD1 matching over 8 bases. In germline, CDR1 is WNHNN, CDR2 SYGVQD (reference sequence). The CDR3 extends over 16 amino acids. Trimming removed 6 bases from V and 1 base from J; junction bases left unmatched: 5.

As for this clone: At one end, the junction sequence differs from germline, possibly due to a read error. The chain links TRBV2 to TRBJ2-1; no firm D call. Germline V gene data show CDR1 as SNHLY and CDR2 as FYNNEI. CDR3 length: 12 residues. The CDR3: CASSALGGGELF. The CDR3 bases are TGTGCCAGCAGTGCCCTGGGTGGCGGTGAACTCTTC.

This chain uses TRBV19 with TRBJ2-7; possibly TRBD2 for D (6 bases). Germline assignment: CDR1 LNHDA and CDR2 SQIVND (reference sequence). V gave up 2 bases and J gave up 4 bases, with 12 bases separating them. The length of the CDR3 is 14 residues. CDR3 region: CASSILAGPYEQYF. CDR3 DNA sequence: TGTGCCAGTAGTATACTGGCGGGACCGTACGAGCAGTACTTC.

This clone was counted once. This rearrangement joins TRBV7-9 to TRBJ1-1; 7 bases match TRBD1. Germline V CDR1 and CDR2: SEHNR, FQNEAQ (reference sequence). Trimming took 1 base from V and 11 from J; bases not matched to a gene: 4. The CDR3 sequence is 12 residues long. DNA for the CDR3: TGTGCCAGCAGCTTAGGGGACAGAAATGCTTTCTTT. Its translation: CASSLGDRNAFF.

This rearrangement joins TRBV30 to TRBJ2-1; the match to TRBD2 covers 10 bases. CDR1 is GTSNPN and CDR2 is SVGIG in the germline V gene (reference sequence). The CDR3 extends over 15 amino acids. J lost 2 bases, V lost 4 bases, and 5 bases had no gene match. CDR3: CAWTRTSGPYNEQFF. The DNA of the CDR3 is TGTGCCTGGACCCGGACTAGCGGCCCCTACAATGAGCAGTTCTTC.

V is TRBV6-6 and J is TRBJ1-1; possible D gene TRBD1, 6 bases. The CDR3 has 13 residues. Germline V CDR1 and CDR2: MNHNY, SVGAGI (reference sequence). V dropped 2 bases and J dropped 10 bases, with 14 bases sitting between them. Written as DNA, the CDR3 is TGTGCCAGCAGTTACAGCACAGGGTGGGCAGCTTTCTTT. Translated, it gives CASSYSTGWAAFF.